The 10 T cell receptor beta chains below come from one sample, sequenced in a study of blood T cell repertoires in COVID-19. This table comes from immunoSEQ multiplex PCR, and its TCRdb copy is limited to in-frame clones, with some not included. This sample has about 180,000 clones; more than 80% occur once, and the top ten carry roughly 6.2%. Sequencing was performed on PBMCs or T cells enriched from blood (not recorded which). These receptors came from a man in his forties who had recovered from COVID-19.

The chain recombines TRBV24-1 with TRBJ1-5; 7 bases align to TRBD1. V shed 7 bases, J shed 4 bases, and the junction held 3 bases outside the gene matches. CDR1 and CDR2 from the germline V gene are KGHDR and SFDVKD. The CDR3 consists of 13 residues. The CDR3 DNA sequence: TGTGCCACCAGCTCGACAGGGAATCAGCCCCAGCATTTT. Its translation is CATSSTGNQPQHF.

This chain links TRBV7-9 with TRBJ1-4, with 8 bases matching TRBD1. J was trimmed by 3 bases and V by 5 bases; bases with no gene match: 8. The CDR3 runs to 16 residues. The germline CDR1 and CDR2 sequences are SEHNR and FQNEAQ (reference sequence). For the CDR3, the DNA is TGTGCCAGCAGCCCCCCGAGACAGGGGCCTAATGAAAAACTGTTTTTT. Its translation is CASSPPRQGPNEKLFF.

The gene calls are TRBV27 and TRBJ1-2; 12 nucleotides match TRBD1. Trimming at V came to 4 bases and at J to 8 bases, leaving 8 bases not matched to a gene. The V gene's germline CDR1 is MNHEY and CDR2 SMNVEV (reference sequence). This CDR3 region has 15 residues. The CDR3 DNA is TGTGCCAGCAGTTCAACGGGACAGGGGGCGTGGGGCTACACCTTC. It is translated as CASSSTGQGAWGYTF.

This clone was observed once. The chain is built from TRBV12-3 or TRBV12-4 and TRBJ1-5; no definite D call. Trimming shortened V by 5 bases and J by 2 bases, and 7 bases separated the two germline ends. This CDR3 contains 13 residues. CDR3 coding DNA: TGTGCCAGCAGTCCTTCCGGCAATCAGCCCCAGCATTTT. Encoded protein: CASSPSGNQPQHF.

This clone was picked up many times. The rearrangement joins TRBV6-1 to TRBJ2-3; maybe TRBD2 (7 bases). Germline assignment: CDR1 MNHNS and CDR2 SASEGT. The CDR3 is 14 amino acids. The V gene lost 1 base and the J gene lost 4 bases, with 9 bases spanning the gap. CDR3 residues: CASSEGGGPDTQYF. The CDR3, as DNA: TGTGCCAGCAGTGAAGGGGGGGGCCCAGATACGCAGTATTTT.

The chain employs TRBV5-1 and TRBJ1-1; D is ambiguous. The V gene's germline CDR1 is SGHRS and CDR2 YFSETQ. This CDR3 has 11 amino acids. Trimming took off 0 bases at V and 8 bases at J, with 5 bases between the two ends. The DNA of the CDR3 is TGCGCCAGCAGCTTGGGGCAGGAAGCTTTCTTT. Protein sequence: CASSLGQEAFF.

In this sample, this clone turned up once. As DNA, the CDR3 is TGTGCCAGCAGTCCTGACAGGGGGCTGACCCCAGCTTTCTTT. Its translation: CASSPDRGLTPAFF. The chain combines TRBV6-5 with TRBJ1-1; 10 bases fit TRBD1. The CDR3 totals 14 residues. Trimming cost V 5 bases and J 10 bases; bases outside gene matches: 10. The germline CDR1 and CDR2 sequences are MNHEY and SVGAGI.

The genes are TRBV6-5 and TRBJ2-3; 7 nucleotides agree with TRBD2. This CDR3 region has 15 residues. Germline values: CDR1 MNHEY, CDR2 SVGAGI. The V gene end was trimmed by 6 bases and the J gene end by 4 bases; junction bases not matched to a gene: 10. CDR3 DNA: TGTGCCAGCAGGGAGTGGCGGGAGAGGGCAGATACGCAGTATTTT. Translated: CASREWRERADTQYF.

J is TRBJ2-5 and V is TRBV19, with 9 bases aligning to TRBD2. In germline, CDR1 is LNHDA, CDR2 SQIVND (reference sequence). The CDR3 runs 15 residues. Losses at the gene ends were 5 bases for V and 1 base for J; bases not matched to a gene: 5. CDR3 sequence: CASSPRTSAQETQYF. The CDR3 DNA follows: TGTGCCAGTAGTCCCAGGACTAGCGCCCAAGAGACCCAGTACTTC. Drawing the rest from reference TRBV19 and TRBJ2-5, the complete variable domain is DGGITQSPKYLFRKEGQNVTLSCEQNLNHDAMYWYRQDPGQGLRLIYYSQIVNDFQKGDIAEGYSVSREKKESFPLTVTSAQKNPTAFYLCASSPRTSAQETQYFGPGTRLLVL.

This clone appeared once. V and J are TRBV7-9 and TRBJ1-1, with D maybe TRBD1 (5 bases). In germline, CDR1 is SEHNR, CDR2 FQNEAQ (reference sequence). Trimming removed 3 bases from V and 3 bases from J, with 11 bases in between. This CDR3 contains 14 residues. The CDR3 nucleotides read TGTGCCAGCAGCTTTAATCAAGGGGACACTGAAGCTTTCTTT. Translating it yields CASSFNQGDTEAFF.